A single sample gave rise to the 18 T cell receptor beta chains below, sequenced in a study of T cell changes during pregnancy in multiple sclerosis. Method: immunoSEQ multiplex PCR; TCRdb's copy keeps in-frame clones and lacks some. Altogether under 55,000 clones are present, roughly 93% being singletons, with the ten largest covering around 2%. Sample: peripheral blood, taken in the second trimester of pregnancy. These TCRs come from a female donor with multiple sclerosis, enrolled in a pregnancy study.

The chain links TRBV18 to TRBJ2-7; D possibly corresponds to TRBD2 (6 bases). Germline assignment: CDR1 KGHSH and CDR2 LQKENI. The CDR3 has 17 residues. Trimming pared 6 bases from V and 0 bases from J, leaving 21 bases between. The CDR3 DNA reads TGTGCCAGCTCGCCCGGCCCCACGGGACTGGGCTCCTACGAGCAGTACTTC. Encoded protein: CASSPGPTGLGSYEQYF.

This rearrangement joins TRBV4-3 to TRBJ2-7; a possible D gene is TRBD1 (5 bases). This CDR3 region has 15 residues. The germline V gene has CDR1 LGHNA and CDR2 YSLEER. The V end lost 0 bases, the J end lost 2 bases, and 11 bases lay between the germline ends. The CDR3 spells CASSQDSGSPYEQYF. The DNA of the CDR3 is TGCGCCAGCAGCCAAGATTCAGGGTCCCCCTACGAGCAGTACTTC.

The V call is TRBV11-2, the J call TRBJ2-7, with 7 bases fitting TRBD2. The germline V gene encodes CDR1 SGHAT and CDR2 FQNNGV. CDR3 size: 14 residues. Losses at the gene ends were 7 bases for V and 3 bases for J; bases not matched to a gene: 9. The CDR3 reads CASTPAREVYEQYF. The DNA of the CDR3 is TGTGCCAGCACCCCAGCCCGGGAGGTCTACGAGCAGTACTTC.

V usage is TRBV6-5 and J usage is TRBJ1-1; D is uncertain. This CDR3 contains 14 residues. Per germline, CDR1 MNHEY and CDR2 SVGAGI. V was trimmed by 0 bases and J by 0 bases, leaving 5 bases between them. This chain's CDR3 is CASSYSTLNTEAFF. Here the CDR3 DNA reads TGTGCCAGCAGTTACTCGACTTTGAACACTGAAGCTTTCTTT.

The chain recombines TRBV4-2 with TRBJ2-3; 10 bases are a match to TRBD2. The CDR3 totals 17 residues. V lost 2 bases to trimming and J lost 4 bases; unmatched junction nucleotides: 9. Germline-derived CDR1 and CDR2 are LGHNA and YNFKEQ. The CDR3 region is CASSQIASGSGADTQYF. Here the CDR3 DNA reads TGTGCCAGCAGCCAAATCGCTAGCGGGAGCGGGGCAGATACGCAGTATTTT.

V is TRBV4-3 and J is TRBJ2-2, with TRBD2 matching 8 bases. The CDR3 covers 18 residues. CDR1 and CDR2 from the germline V gene are LGHNA and YSLEER. V shed 0 bases, J shed 4 bases, and the junction held 10 bases outside the gene matches. The CDR3 nucleotides are TGCGCCAGCAGCCAAGATTCCCCCAGCGGGAGATTCACCGGGGAGCTGTTTTTT. Encoded protein: CASSQDSPSGRFTGELFF.

J is TRBJ2-2 and V is TRBV28, with D possibly being TRBD1 (5 bases). Germline V lookup: CDR1 MDHEN, CDR2 SYDVKM. The CDR3 is 14 amino acids. Trimming stripped 6 bases from V and 6 bases from J, with 14 bases between. In nucleotides, the CDR3 is TGTGCCAGCAGACGAATCAGGGTCGCCGGGGAGCTGTTTTTT. Its translation is CASRRIRVAGELFF.

The chain joins TRBV11-2 to TRBJ2-1, with D unclear. The V end was cut by 0 bases, the J end by 4 bases, with 10 bases between. The V gene's germline CDR1 is SGHAT and CDR2 FQNNGV. There are 15 residues in the CDR3. The CDR3 sequence is CASSLDSSSYNEQFF. DNA of the CDR3: TGTGCCAGCAGCTTAGATTCTTCCAGTTACAATGAGCAGTTCTTC.

The CDR3 here is CASSNLPDRVSEAFF. DNA for the CDR3: TGCGCCAGCAGCAATCTGCCGGACAGGGTGTCTGAAGCTTTCTTT. The rearrangement joins TRBV4-1 to TRBJ1-1; 8 bases are a match to TRBD1. CDR1 is MGHRA and CDR2 is YSYEKL in the germline V gene. Trimming removed 5 bases from V and 6 bases from J; junction bases left unmatched: 11. This CDR3 comprises 15 residues.

The table lists this clone with a count of one. This CDR3 is CASSALLGRGETQYF. In nucleotides, the CDR3 is TGTGCCAGCAGCGCATTACTAGGCCGTGGGGAGACCCAGTACTTC. This chain uses TRBV9 with TRBJ2-5; tentatively, D is TRBD2 (5 bases). The CDR3 is 15 amino acids. Trimming stripped 3 bases from V and 5 bases from J, with 17 bases between. CDR1 SGDLS and CDR2 YYNGEE come from the germline V gene.

The V and J genes are TRBV6-1 and TRBJ2-3; D call uncertain. Germline V gene sequence: CDR1 MNHNS, CDR2 SASEGT. The CDR3 spans 12 residues. The V end lost 8 bases, the J end lost 2 bases, and 8 bases lay between the germline ends. CDR3 sequence reads: CASSDFTDTQYF. For the CDR3, the DNA is TGTGCCAGCTCAGATTTCACAGATACGCAGTATTTT.

The V gene is TRBV7-3, the J gene TRBJ2-3; 11 bases line up with TRBD2. The CDR3 loop spans 15 amino acids. Germline assignment: CDR1 SGHTA and CDR2 FQGTGA. The J segment lost 6 bases and the V segment lost 2 bases, leaving 4 bases of the junction unmatched. The CDR3 reads CASSLLAGGPDTQYF. DNA of the CDR3: TGTGCCAGCAGCTTATTAGCGGGAGGGCCGGATACGCAGTATTTT.

The V and J genes are TRBV10-3 and TRBJ2-7, with 7 bases that match TRBD2. Germline V lookup: CDR1 ENHRY, CDR2 SYGVKD. This CDR3 region has 15 residues. V was clipped by 4 bases and J by 7 bases; unmatched bases: 13. The CDR3 DNA reads as TGTGCCATCAGTGCCCAGGAGTCGGGGGGAGTAGAGCAGTACTTC. Protein sequence: CAISAQESGGVEQYF.

The rearrangement uses TRBV6-5 and TRBJ2-1, with unresolved D. V was trimmed by 4 bases and J by 0 bases, leaving 7 bases between them. CDR3 length: 14 amino acids. CDR1 is MNHEY, CDR2 SVGAGI, per germline. The CDR3 DNA sequence: TGTGCCAGCAGTTTTAGCAGCTCCTACAATGAGCAGTTCTTC. Protein product: CASSFSSSYNEQFF.

The chain links TRBV6-6 to TRBJ2-2; perhaps TRBD1 as D (5 bases). The CDR3 is made up of 14 amino acids. CDR1 is MNHNY and CDR2 is SVGAGI in the germline V gene (reference sequence). V lost 2 bases and J 3 bases, leaving 7 bases between the germline ends. Written as DNA, the CDR3 is TGTGCCAGCAGTTACAGGGGCGACACCGGGGAGCTGTTTTTT. Protein sequence: CASSYRGDTGELFF.

The chain joins TRBV6-4 to TRBJ2-7, with a possible D match to TRBD1 (6 bases). Trimming took 3 bases from V and 3 from J, leaving 15 bases between them. The CDR3 is 15 residues long. Germline lookup yields CDR1 MRHNA and CDR2 SNTAGT. This CDR3 is CASSEDSTGHYEQYF. The CDR3 DNA is TGTGCCAGCAGTGAGGACAGTACGGGACACTACGAGCAGTACTTC.

The chain combines TRBV30 with TRBJ2-7; a possible D gene is TRBD1 (6 bases). Looked up from germline, CDR1 is GTSNPN and CDR2 is SVGIG (reference sequence). CDR3 size: 12 residues. With 4 bases removed from V and 5 bases from J, the gap between germline ends came to 12 bases. The CDR3 DNA follows: TGTGCCTGGATTTCTAGGGGGAACGAGCAGTACTTC. Amino acid sequence: CAWISRGNEQYF. Variable domain in full (rest from reference TRBV30 and TRBJ2-7): SQTIHQWPATLVQPVGSPLSLECTVEGTSNPNLYWYRQAAGRGLQLLFYSVGIGQISSEVPQNLSASRPQDRQFILSSKKLLLSDSGFYLCAWISRGNEQYFGPGTRLTVT.

The chain recombines TRBV14 with TRBJ1-1, with D possibly TRBD1 on 5 matching bases. Per the germline V gene, CDR1 is SGHDN and CDR2 is FVKESK. CDR3 length: 14 amino acids. The V and J ends lost 1 base and 7 bases respectively, with 13 bases between them. CDR3: CASSQVSQRGEAFF. The CDR3 coding sequence is TGTGCCAGCAGCCAAGTTTCCCAAAGGGGTGAAGCTTTCTTT.